The entry below gives a single T cell receptor (beta chain) sequence along with its context. The DNA is left out, because the CDR3 cannot be placed on it with certainty; the CDR3 is given as TCRdb lists it. Germline CDR1 SNHLY, CDR2 FYNNEI. The CDR3 contains 15 residues when both ends are counted. With MiXCR, TCRdb reprocessed the PCR reads. The sample records approximately 37,000 clones, 15% being singletons. Nobody among the patients had been given any treatment before thyroid surgery. The sample originates from a study of metastatic and nonmetastatic thyroid tumors. As for the study in general: Repertoires were compared across blood and tumor or nodule tissue from malignant and benign thyroid patients.

J is TRBJ2-4 and V is TRBV2. This receptor was obtained from a male donor with papillary thyroid cancer or a benign thyroid nodule (not recorded which). Some clones in this sample may be carry-over from other donors' samples. Sequenced sample: blood. CDR3 in amino acids: CASSTSTLSKNIQYF.